These T cell receptor beta chains were read from a single sample in a study of immune evolution from preneoplasia to lung adenocarcinoma. The table came from immunoSEQ multiplex PCR; TCRdb's copy has only in-frame clones and leaves some out. The data contain about 4,900 clones, more than 65% of them seen just once; the ten biggest clones take up 9.5% to 13%. Sequencing used FFPE minimally invasive lung adenocarcinoma tissue. These receptors were collected from a person aged 65 to 79 with lung adenocarcinoma. Both conserved end residues are part of each CDR3. D genes are given only for firm matches. For some rows the clone size is stated as once, few or many, or as a class when expanded; others skip it.

j_call d_call v_call clone_size cdr3_aa cdr3_nt
TRBJ2-1 NA TRBV15 NA CATRGIGGGNEQFF TGTGCCACCAGGGGTATCGGGGGCGGGAATGAGCAGTTCTTC
TRBJ1-2 TRBD1 TRBV11-3 NA CASSTDRAHGYTF TGTGCCAGCAGCACTGACAGGGCTCATGGCTACACCTTC
TRBJ1-2 TRBD1 TRBV19 NA CASRRQGEDGYTF TGTGCCAGTAGACGACAGGGTGAGGATGGCTACACCTTC
TRBJ1-2 TRBD1 TRBV28 NA CASSTTGAQGYGYTF TGTGCCAGCAGTACCACAGGGGCCCAGGGGTATGGCTACACCTTC
TRBJ2-1 NA TRBV5-1 large CASSPGNPGTNNEQFF TGCGCCAGCAGCCCGGGTAACCCAGGGACCAACAATGAGCAGTTCTTC
TRBJ1-2 NA TRBV9 NA CASSADGVYGYTF TGTGCCAGCAGCGCCGACGGGGTGTATGGCTACACCTTC
TRBJ2-2 NA TRBV5-1 NA CASSTGTYNTGELFF TGCGCCAGCAGCACTGGGACCTATAACACCGGGGAGCTGTTTTTT
TRBJ1-2 TRBD1 TRBV30 NA CAWSGGTGGFSDGYTF TGTGCCTGGAGTGGCGGGACAGGGGGGTTCTCAGATGGCTACACCTTC
TRBJ1-4 NA TRBV11-3 NA CASSLGPATNEKLFF TGTGCCAGCAGCTTAGGGCCAGCAACTAATGAAAAACTGTTTTTT
TRBJ2-7 TRBD2 TRBV5-1 few CASSPTTSGRVVEQYF TGCGCCAGCAGCCCTACTACTAGCGGGAGGGTCGTCGAGCAGTACTTC
TRBJ2-1 TRBD2 TRBV11-3 NA CASSSRLAGEQFSYNEQFF TGTGCCAGCAGCTCTAGACTAGCGGGAGAGCAATTCTCCTACAATGAGCAGTTCTTC
TRBJ1-1 NA TRBV9 NA CASTPDGPAMNTEAFF TGTGCCAGCACCCCAGACGGTCCAGCCATGAACACTGAAGCTTTCTTT
TRBJ2-5 NA TRBV7-8 NA CASSLVTGRQTQYF TGTGCCAGCAGCTTAGTGACAGGGAGGCAGACCCAGTACTTC
TRBJ2-2 NA TRBV5-4 NA CASSFGTSNRFF TGTGCCAGCAGCTTTGGGACCTCTAATCGGTTTTTT
TRBJ1-1 NA TRBV2 NA CASSARWDYTEAFF TGTGCCAGCAGTGCCCGTTGGGATTACACTGAAGCTTTCTTT
TRBJ1-5 NA TRBV12-5 NA CASGTGVNSNQPQHF TGTGCTAGTGGTACCGGAGTTAATAGCAATCAGCCCCAGCATTTT
TRBJ1-1 TRBD1 TRBV25-1 NA CASRDRGGVLF TGTGCCAGCAGGGACAGGGGGGGTGTACTCTTT
TRBJ2-1 NA TRBV4-2 few CASSQDSGWDEQFF TGTGCCAGCAGCCAGGATTCCGGGTGGGATGAGCAGTTCTTC
TRBJ1-4 NA TRBV30 NA CAWSNDVGEKLFF TGTGCCTGGAGTAATGACGTGGGGGAAAAACTGTTTTTT
TRBJ1-2 NA TRBV6-1 NA CASLVPHYGYTF TGTGCCAGCCTGGTACCCCACTATGGCTACACCTTC
TRBJ2-3 NA TRBV6-1 NA CASSDHGNTDTQYF TGTGCCAGCAGTGATCACGGGAATACAGATACGCAGTATTTT
TRBJ2-2 NA TRBV5-8 NA CASSLRGNAGELFF TGTGCCAGCAGCTTGCGGGGGAACGCCGGGGAGCTGTTTTTT
TRBJ2-7 NA TRBV27 NA CASSLGSERGEGQYF TGTGCCAGCAGTTTGGGTAGCGAACGTGGCGAGGGGCAGTACTTC
TRBJ2-7 NA TRBV6-5 few CASSYRGRYEQYF TGTGCCAGCAGTTACAGGGGTCGGTACGAGCAGTACTTC
TRBJ2-7 NA TRBV5-1 NA CASSPSSPSYEQYF TGCGCCAGCAGCCCCAGTTCGCCCTCCTACGAGCAGTACTTC
TRBJ1-5 NA TRBV4-1 once CASSKEGGSYSNQPQHF TGCGCCAGCAGCAAGGAGGGAGGGTCCTATAGCAATCAGCCCCAGCATTTT
TRBJ1-2 NA TRBV5-1 NA CASSLTPSLFYGYTF TGCGCCAGCAGCTTGACCCCCTCCCTTTTCTATGGCTACACCTTC
TRBJ1-1 NA TRBV28 once CASSLAGDTEAFF TGTGCCAGCAGTTTAGCGGGAGACACTGAAGCTTTCTTT
TRBJ2-3 NA TRBV6-1 NA CASDQGLETDTQYF TGTGCCAGCGATCAGGGGTTGGAAACAGATACGCAGTATTTT
TRBJ1-1 NA TRBV12-1 NA CASSSTAPTENTEAFF TGTGCCAGCAGCTCAACGGCACCGACGGAGAACACTGAAGCTTTCTTT
TRBJ2-6 TRBD2 TRBV4-1 NA CASSHWGLADPSGANVLTF TGCGCCAGCAGCCATTGGGGACTAGCGGACCCCTCTGGGGCCAACGTCCTGACTTTC
TRBJ2-1 TRBD2 TRBV11-3 NA CASSLGLAGVFNEQFF TGTGCCAGCAGCTTGGGACTAGCGGGAGTATTCAATGAGCAGTTCTTC
TRBJ2-3 NA TRBV7-9 NA CASTRRGAVDTQYF TGTGCCAGCACCAGGAGGGGCGCGGTAGATACGCAGTATTTT
TRBJ2-5 NA TRBV5-1 NA CASTSDSTSETQYF TGCGCCAGCACCTCGGATTCGACCTCCGAGACCCAGTACTTC
TRBJ2-7 NA TRBV25-1 once CASSQYYEQYF TGTGCCAGCAGCCAATACTACGAGCAGTACTTC
TRBJ2-2 NA TRBV2 NA CASRAGAGTGELFF TGTGCCAGCAGGGCAGGGGCTGGCACCGGGGAGCTGTTTTTT
TRBJ2-6 NA TRBV4-2 NA CASSQVGPSGANVLTF TGTGCCAGCAGCCAAGTAGGTCCATCTGGGGCCAACGTCCTGACTTTC